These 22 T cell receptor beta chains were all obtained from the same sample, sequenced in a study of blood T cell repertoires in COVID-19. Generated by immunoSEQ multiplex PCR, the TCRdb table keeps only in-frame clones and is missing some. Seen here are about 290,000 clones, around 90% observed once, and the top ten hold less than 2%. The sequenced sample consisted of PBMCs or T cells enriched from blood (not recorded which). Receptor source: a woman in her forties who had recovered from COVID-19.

The CDR3 sequence is CASSVEARGYGYTF. In nucleotides, the CDR3 is TGTGCCAGCAGCGTAGAAGCCCGAGGGTATGGCTACACCTTC. This rearrangement joins TRBV9 to TRBJ1-2; D unresolved. The germline V gene encodes CDR1 SGDLS and CDR2 YYNGEE. The CDR3 runs to 14 residues. Trimming left V 0 bases short and J 5 bases short, with 11 bases between.

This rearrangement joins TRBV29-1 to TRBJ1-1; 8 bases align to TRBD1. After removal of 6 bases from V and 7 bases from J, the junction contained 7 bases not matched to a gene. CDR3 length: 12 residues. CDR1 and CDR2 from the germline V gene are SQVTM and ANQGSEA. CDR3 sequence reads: CSVDREYGEAFF. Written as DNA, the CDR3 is TGCAGCGTGGACAGGGAGTACGGTGAAGCTTTCTTT.

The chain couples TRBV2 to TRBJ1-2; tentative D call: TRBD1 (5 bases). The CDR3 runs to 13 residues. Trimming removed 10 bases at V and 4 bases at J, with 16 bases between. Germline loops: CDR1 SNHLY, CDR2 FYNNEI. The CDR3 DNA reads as TGTGCCACCGCAAGCAGGGCTAGCTATGGCTACACCTTC. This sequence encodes CATASRASYGYTF.

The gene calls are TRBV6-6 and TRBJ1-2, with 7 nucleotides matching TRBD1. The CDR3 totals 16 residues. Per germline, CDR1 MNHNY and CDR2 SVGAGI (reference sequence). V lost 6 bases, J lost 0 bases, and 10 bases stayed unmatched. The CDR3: CASSGLGQHSNYGYTF. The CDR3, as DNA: TGTGCCAGCAGCGGACTGGGACAGCATTCTAACTATGGCTACACCTTC.

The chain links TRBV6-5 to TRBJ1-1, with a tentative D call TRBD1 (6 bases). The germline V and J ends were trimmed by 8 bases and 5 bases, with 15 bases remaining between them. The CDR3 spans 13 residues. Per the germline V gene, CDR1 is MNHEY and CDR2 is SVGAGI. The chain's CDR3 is CASSKGGFTEAFF. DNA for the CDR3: TGTGCCAGCTCCAAAGGGGGATTTACTGAAGCTTTCTTT.

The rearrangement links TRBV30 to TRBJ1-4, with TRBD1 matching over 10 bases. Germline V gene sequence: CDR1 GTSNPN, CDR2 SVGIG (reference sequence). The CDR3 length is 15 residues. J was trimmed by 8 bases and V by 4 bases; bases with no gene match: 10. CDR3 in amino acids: CAWKLPGQGREKLFF. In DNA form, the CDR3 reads TGTGCCTGGAAATTACCGGGACAGGGGCGAGAAAAACTGTTTTTT. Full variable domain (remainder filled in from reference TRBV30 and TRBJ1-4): SQTIHQWPATLVQPVGSPLSLECTVEGTSNPNLYWYRQAAGRGLQLLFYSVGIGQISSEVPQNLSASRPQDRQFILSSKKLLLSDSGFYLCAWKLPGQGREKLFFGSGTQLSVL.

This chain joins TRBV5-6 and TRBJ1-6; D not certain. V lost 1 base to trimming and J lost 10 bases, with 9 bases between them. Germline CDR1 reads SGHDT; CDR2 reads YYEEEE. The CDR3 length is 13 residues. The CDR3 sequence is CASSLPPSSPLHF. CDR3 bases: TGTGCCAGCAGCTTGCCCCCTAGCTCACCCCTCCACTTT.

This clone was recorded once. In DNA form, the CDR3 reads TGCGCCAGCAGCCCCGGGACTAGCGGGAGTGATGAGCAGTTCTTC. Amino acids: CASSPGTSGSDEQFF. The gene calls are TRBV5-1 and TRBJ2-1; 14 bases map to TRBD2. The CDR3 is 15 residues long. Germline V lookup: CDR1 SGHRS, CDR2 YFSETQ. The junction had 5 bases not matched to a gene; V was cut back by 4 bases and J by 8 bases.

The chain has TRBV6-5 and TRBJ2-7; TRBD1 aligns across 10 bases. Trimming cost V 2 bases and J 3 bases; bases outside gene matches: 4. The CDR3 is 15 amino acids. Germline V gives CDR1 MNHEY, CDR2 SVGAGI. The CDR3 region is CASSYGGTGDYEQYF. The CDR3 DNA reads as TGTGCCAGCAGTTACGGAGGGACAGGGGACTACGAGCAGTACTTC.

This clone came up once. In nucleotides, the CDR3 is TGTGCCAGCAGTTTCTTTTCGTTGACTGAAGCTTTCTTT. This sequence encodes CASSFFSLTEAFF. The rearrangement links TRBV14 to TRBJ1-1; D gene uncertain. The CDR3 is made up of 13 amino acids. Germline V gene sequence: CDR1 SGHDN, CDR2 FVKESK. V gave up 6 bases and J gave up 5 bases, with 13 bases separating them.

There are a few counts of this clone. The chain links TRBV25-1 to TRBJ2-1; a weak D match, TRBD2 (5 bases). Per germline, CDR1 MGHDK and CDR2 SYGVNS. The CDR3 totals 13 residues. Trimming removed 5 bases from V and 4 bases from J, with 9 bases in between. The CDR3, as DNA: TGTGCCAGCAGTCCTGGAGGTTACAATGAGCAGTTCTTC. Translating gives CASSPGGYNEQFF.

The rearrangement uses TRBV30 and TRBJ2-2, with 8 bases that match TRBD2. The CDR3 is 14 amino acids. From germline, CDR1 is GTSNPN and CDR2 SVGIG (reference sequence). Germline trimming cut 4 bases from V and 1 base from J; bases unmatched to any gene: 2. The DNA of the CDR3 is TGTGCCTGGATGGCGGGGGGGAACACCGGGGAGCTGTTTTTT. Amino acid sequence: CAWMAGGNTGELFF.

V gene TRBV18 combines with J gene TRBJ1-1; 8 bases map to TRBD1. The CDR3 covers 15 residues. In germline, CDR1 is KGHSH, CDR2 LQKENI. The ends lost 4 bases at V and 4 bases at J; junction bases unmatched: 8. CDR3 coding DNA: TGTGCCAGCTCACTACAGGGGGGAAGGGGCACTGAAGCTTTCTTT. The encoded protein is CASSLQGGRGTEAFF.

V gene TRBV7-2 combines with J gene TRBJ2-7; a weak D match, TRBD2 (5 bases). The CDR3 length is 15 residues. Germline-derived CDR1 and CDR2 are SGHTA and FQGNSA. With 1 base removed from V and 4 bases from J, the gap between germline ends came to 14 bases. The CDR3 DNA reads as TGTGCCAGCAGCTTAGTGGCGGGCTACGAATACGAGCAGTACTTC. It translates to CASSLVAGYEYEQYF. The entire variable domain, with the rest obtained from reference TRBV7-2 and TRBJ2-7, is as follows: GAGVSQSPSNKVTEKGKDVELRCDPISGHTALYWYRQSLGQGLEFLIYFQGNSAPDKSGLPSDRFSAERTGGSVSTLTIQRTQQEDSAVYLCASSLVAGYEYEQYFGPGTRLTVT.

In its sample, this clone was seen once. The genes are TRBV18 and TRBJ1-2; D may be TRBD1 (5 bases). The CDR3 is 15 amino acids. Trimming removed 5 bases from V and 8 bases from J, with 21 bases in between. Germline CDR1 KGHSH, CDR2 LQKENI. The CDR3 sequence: CASSSDRGGTIGYTF. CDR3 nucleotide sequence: TGTGCCAGCTCATCGGATCGGGGGGGGACTATCGGCTACACCTTC.

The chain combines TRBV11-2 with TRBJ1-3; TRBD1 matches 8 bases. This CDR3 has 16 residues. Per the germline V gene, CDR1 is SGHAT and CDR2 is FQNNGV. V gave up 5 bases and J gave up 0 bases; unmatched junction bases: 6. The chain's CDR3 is CASSLDRVYSGNTIYF. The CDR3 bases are TGTGCCAGCAGCCTGGACAGGGTCTACTCTGGAAACACCATATATTTT. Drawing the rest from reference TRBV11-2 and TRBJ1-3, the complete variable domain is EAGVAQSPRYKIIEKRQSVAFWCNPISGHATLYWYQQILGQGPKLLIQFQNNGVVDDSQLPKDRFSAERLKGVDSTLKIQPAKLEDSAVYLCASSLDRVYSGNTIYFGEGSWLTVV.

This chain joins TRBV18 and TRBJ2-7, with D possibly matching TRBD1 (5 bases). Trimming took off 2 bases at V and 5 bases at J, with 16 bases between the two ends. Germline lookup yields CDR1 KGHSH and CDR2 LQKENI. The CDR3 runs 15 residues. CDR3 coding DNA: TGTGCCAGCTCACCAATGGGGCCAGCCGCAAACGAGCAGTACTTC. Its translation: CASSPMGPAANEQYF.

For the CDR3, the DNA is TGTGCCAGCAGCTCATCTAGCGGCTTGGGGAACATTCAGTACTTC. This translates into CASSSSSGLGNIQYF. The V and J genes are TRBV11-3 and TRBJ2-4; TRBD2 matches 7 bases. The CDR3 consists of 15 residues. J gave up 7 bases and V 4 bases, and 10 bases lay outside the gene matches. Germline V gives CDR1 SGHNT, CDR2 YENEEA.

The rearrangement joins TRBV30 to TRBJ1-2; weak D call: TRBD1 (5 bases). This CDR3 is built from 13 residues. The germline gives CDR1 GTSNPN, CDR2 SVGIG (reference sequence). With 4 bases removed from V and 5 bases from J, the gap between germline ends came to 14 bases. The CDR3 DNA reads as TGTGCCTGGAACCTAGGGGAGGGGTATGGCTACACCTTC. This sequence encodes CAWNLGEGYGYTF.

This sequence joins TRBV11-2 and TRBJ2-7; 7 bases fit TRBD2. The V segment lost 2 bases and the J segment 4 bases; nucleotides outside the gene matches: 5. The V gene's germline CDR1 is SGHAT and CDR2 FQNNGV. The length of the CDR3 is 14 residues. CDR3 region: CASSLPGLDYEQYF. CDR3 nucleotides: TGTGCCAGCAGCTTACCAGGACTAGATTACGAGCAGTACTTC.

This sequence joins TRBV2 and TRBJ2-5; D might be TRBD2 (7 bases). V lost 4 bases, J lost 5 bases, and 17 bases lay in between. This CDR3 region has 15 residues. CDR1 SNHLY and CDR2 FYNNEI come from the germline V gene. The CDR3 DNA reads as TGTGCCAGCAGTGTTACGGGGGCCGGGGGGGAGACCCAGTACTTC. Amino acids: CASSVTGAGGETQYF.

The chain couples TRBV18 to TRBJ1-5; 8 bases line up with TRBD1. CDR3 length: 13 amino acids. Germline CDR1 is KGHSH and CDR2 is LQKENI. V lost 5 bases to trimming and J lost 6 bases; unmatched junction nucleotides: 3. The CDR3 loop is CASSTGGGQPQHF. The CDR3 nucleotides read TGTGCCAGCTCAACAGGGGGAGGTCAGCCCCAGCATTTT.